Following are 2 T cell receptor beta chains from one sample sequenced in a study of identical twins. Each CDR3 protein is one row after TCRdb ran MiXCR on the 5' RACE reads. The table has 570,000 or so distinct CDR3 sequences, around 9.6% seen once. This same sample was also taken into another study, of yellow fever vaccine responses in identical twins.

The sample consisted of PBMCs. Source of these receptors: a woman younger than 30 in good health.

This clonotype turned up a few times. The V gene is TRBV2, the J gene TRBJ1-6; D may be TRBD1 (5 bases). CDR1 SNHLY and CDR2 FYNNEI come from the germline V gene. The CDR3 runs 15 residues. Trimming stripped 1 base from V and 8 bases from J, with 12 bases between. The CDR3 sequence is CASSEGVRVDSPLHF. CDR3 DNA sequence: TGTGCCAGCAGTGAAGGGGTCAGGGTGGATTCACCCCTCCACTTT.

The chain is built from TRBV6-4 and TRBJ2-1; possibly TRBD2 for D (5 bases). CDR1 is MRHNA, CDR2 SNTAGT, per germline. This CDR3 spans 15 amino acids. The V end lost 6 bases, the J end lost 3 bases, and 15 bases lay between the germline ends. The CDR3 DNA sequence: TGTGCCAGCAGGGTTGAGGGTGGAAGCTACAATGAGCAGTTCTTC. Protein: CASRVEGGSYNEQFF.